Each of the 3 T cell receptor beta chains below was sequenced from the same sample in a study of blood T cell repertoires in COVID-19. Libraries were prepared by immunoSEQ multiplex PCR; TCRdb keeps only in-frame clonotypes and omits some of them. The sample carries approximately 170,000 clones, roughly nine tenths recorded once. Sequenced input: peripheral blood. The receptors come from a man aged 60-69 years with acute or convalescent COVID-19.

The chain couples TRBV20-1 to TRBJ1-2; no firm D call. This CDR3 comprises 11 residues. Germline CDR1 and CDR2: DFQATT and SNEGSKA (reference sequence). The V end was cut by 5 bases, the J end by 8 bases, with 12 bases between. CDR3 DNA: TGCAGTGCTCTGGTGGCAGGAGGCTACACCTTC. Translating it yields CSALVAGGYTF.

The chain links TRBV6-5 to TRBJ1-1, with 7 bases aligning to TRBD1. CDR1 is MNHEY and CDR2 is SVGAGI in the germline V gene. There are 14 residues in the CDR3. Trimming removed 8 bases from V and 4 bases from J; junction bases left unmatched: 10. The CDR3 loop reads CASHGGQVSTEAFF. The CDR3 bases are TGTGCCAGCCATGGCGGACAGGTCTCCACTGAAGCTTTCTTT.

The chain employs TRBV11-3 and TRBJ2-2, with 8 bases aligning to TRBD2. Germline lookup yields CDR1 SGHNT and CDR2 YENEEA. The length of the CDR3 is 15 residues. V was pared by 4 bases and J by 7 bases, with 8 bases of the junction left unmatched. Here the CDR3 DNA reads TGTGCCAGCAGCTCCGGGACTAGTCAAGGCGGGGAGCTGTTTTTT. Amino acids: CASSSGTSQGGELFF.